This T cell receptor (beta chain) is drawn from a study of cytomegalovirus exposure and HLA in healthy donors. On the study more broadly: Among the 370 or so donors who were genotyped, approximately 83% fell in the genetic ancestry cluster that is associated with self-reported Caucasian donors.

The CDR3 is made up of 17 amino acids. The junction had 12 bases not matched to a gene; V was cut back by 6 bases and J by 0 bases. Germline CDR1 reads LNHDA; CDR2 reads SQIVND (reference sequence). Primers included in the PCR were 60 Vbeta and 13 Jbeta primers. Clones were read by immunoSEQ multiplex PCR, and TCRdb kept only the in-frame ones, dropping some. The sample contains fewer than 250,000 clones, roughly four fifths of which appear only once. Sequencing input: PBMCs. This receptor was obtained from a girl under 10 years old in good health and CMV-seronegative. V usage is TRBV19 and J usage is TRBJ1-1; the match to TRBD1 covers 8 bases. CDR3 nucleotide sequence: TGTGCCAGTAGCAGGGGCAGGGGGCTAGGAATGAACACTGAAGCTTTCTTT. Protein product: CASSRGRGLGMNTEAFF.